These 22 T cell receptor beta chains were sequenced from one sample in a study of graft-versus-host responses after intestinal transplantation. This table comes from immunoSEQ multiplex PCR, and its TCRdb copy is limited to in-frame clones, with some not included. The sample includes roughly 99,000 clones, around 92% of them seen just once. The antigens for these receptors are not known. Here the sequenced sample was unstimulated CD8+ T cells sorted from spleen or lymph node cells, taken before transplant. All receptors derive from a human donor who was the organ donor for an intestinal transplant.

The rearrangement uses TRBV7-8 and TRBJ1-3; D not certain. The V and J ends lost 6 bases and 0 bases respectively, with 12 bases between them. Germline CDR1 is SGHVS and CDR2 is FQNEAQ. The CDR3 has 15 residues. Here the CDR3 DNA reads TGTGCCAGCAGGTCGGGGATCACCTCTGGAAACACCATATATTTT. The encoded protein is CASRSGITSGNTIYF. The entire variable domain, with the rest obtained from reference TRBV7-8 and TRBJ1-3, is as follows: GAGVSQSPRYKVAKRGQDVALRCDPISGHVSLFWYQQALGQGPEFLTYFQNEAQLDKSGLPSDRFFAERPEGSVSTLKIQRTQQEDSAVYLCASRSGITSGNTIYFGEGSWLTVV.

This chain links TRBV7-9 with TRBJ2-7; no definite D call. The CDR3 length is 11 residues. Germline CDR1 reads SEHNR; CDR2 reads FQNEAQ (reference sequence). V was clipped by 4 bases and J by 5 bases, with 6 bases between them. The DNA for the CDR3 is TGTGCCAGCAGCTCTCTCGACGAGCAGTACTTC. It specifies CASSSLDEQYF.

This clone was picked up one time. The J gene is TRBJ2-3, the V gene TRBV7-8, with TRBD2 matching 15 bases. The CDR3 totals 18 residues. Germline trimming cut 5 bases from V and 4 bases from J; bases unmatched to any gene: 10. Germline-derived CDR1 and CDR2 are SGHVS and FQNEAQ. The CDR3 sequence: CASSTRRTSGRAPDTQYF. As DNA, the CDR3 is TGTGCCAGCAGCACCCGGCGGACTAGCGGGAGGGCCCCAGATACGCAGTATTTT. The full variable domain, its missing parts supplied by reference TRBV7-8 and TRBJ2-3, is GAGVSQSPRYKVAKRGQDVALRCDPISGHVSLFWYQQALGQGPEFLTYFQNEAQLDKSGLPSDRFFAERPEGSVSTLKIQRTQQEDSAVYLCASSTRRTSGRAPDTQYFGPGTRLTVL.

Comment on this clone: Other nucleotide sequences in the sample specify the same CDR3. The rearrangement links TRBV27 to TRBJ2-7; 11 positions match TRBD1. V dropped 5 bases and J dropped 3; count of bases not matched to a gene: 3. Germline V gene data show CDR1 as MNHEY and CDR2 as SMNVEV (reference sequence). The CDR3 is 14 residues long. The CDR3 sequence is CASSPGTGGYEQYF. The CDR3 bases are TGTGCCAGCAGTCCCGGGACAGGGGGCTACGAGCAGTACTTC.

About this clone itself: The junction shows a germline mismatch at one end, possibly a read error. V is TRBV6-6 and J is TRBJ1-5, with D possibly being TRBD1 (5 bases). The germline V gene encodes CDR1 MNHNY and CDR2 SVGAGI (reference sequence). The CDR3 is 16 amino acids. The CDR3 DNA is TGTGCCAGCACTTACTCCCCAGGGATGGGAAATCAGCCCCAGCATTTT. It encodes CASTYSPGMGNQPQHF.

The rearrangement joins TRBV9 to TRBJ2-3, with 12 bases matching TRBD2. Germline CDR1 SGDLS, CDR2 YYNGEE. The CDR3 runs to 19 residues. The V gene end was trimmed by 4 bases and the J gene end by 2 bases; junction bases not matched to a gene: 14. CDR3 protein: CASSHRSSGGASNTDTQYF. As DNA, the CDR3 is TGTGCCAGCAGCCACAGGTCTAGCGGGGGGGCCTCTAACACAGATACGCAGTATTTT.

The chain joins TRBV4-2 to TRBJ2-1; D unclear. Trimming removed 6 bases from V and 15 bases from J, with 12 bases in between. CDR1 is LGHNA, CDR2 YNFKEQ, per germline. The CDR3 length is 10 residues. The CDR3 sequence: CASSRWPWFF. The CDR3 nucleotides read TGTGCCAGCAGTCGATGGCCCTGGTTCTTC.

The CDR3 protein is CATSRGFQGELFF. Here the CDR3 DNA reads TGTGCCACCAGCAGAGGTTTCCAAGGGGAGCTGTTTTTT. V and J are TRBV15 and TRBJ2-2; D call uncertain. CDR1 is LNHNV, CDR2 YYDKDF, per germline (reference sequence). The CDR3 loop spans 13 amino acids. V was cut by 1 base and J by 8 bases, with 8 bases left in between.

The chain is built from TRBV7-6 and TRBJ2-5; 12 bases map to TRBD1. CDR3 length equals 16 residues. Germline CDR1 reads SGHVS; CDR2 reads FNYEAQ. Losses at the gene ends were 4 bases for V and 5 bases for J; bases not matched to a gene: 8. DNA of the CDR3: TGTGCCAGCAGCTGGGGGACAGGGGGCGAATGGGAGACCCAGTACTTC. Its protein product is CASSWGTGGEWETQYF.

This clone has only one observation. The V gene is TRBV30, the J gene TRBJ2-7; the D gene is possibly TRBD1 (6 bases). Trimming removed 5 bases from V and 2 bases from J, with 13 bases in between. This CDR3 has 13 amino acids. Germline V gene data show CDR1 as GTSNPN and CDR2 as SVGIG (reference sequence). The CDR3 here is CAWSTGDTYEQYF. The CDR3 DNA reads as TGTGCCTGGTCGACAGGCGATACCTACGAGCAGTACTTC.

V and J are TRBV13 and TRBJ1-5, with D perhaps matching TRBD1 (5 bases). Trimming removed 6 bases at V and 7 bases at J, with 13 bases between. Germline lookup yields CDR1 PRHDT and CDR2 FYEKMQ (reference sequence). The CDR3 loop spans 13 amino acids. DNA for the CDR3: TGTGCCAGCAGTCCAGGGAGGGAACAGCCCCAGCATTTT. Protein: CASSPGREQPQHF.

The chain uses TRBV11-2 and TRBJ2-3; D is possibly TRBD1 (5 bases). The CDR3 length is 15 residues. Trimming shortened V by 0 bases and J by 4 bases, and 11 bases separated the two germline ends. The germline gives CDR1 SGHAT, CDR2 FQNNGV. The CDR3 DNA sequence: TGTGCCAGCAGCTTAGATTATAGGGGCCCAGATACGCAGTATTTT. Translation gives CASSLDYRGPDTQYF.

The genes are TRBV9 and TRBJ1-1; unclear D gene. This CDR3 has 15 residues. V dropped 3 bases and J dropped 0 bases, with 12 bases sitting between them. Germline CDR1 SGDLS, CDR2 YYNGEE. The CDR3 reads CASSAGSYMNTEAFF. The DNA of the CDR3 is TGTGCCAGCAGCGCAGGCAGTTACATGAACACTGAAGCTTTCTTT.

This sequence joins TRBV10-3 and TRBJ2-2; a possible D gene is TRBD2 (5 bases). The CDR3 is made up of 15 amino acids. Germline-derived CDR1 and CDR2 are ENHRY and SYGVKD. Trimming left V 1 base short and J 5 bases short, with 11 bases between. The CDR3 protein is CAISEFDRGTGELFF. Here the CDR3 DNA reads TGTGCCATCAGTGAGTTCGACCGGGGAACCGGGGAGCTGTTTTTT.

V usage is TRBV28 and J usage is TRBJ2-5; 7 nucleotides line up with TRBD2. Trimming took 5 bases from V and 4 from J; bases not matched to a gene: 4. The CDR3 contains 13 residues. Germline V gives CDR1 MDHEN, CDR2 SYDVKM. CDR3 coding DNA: TGTGCCAGCAGTCAGCGGGACTTAGAGACCCAGTACTTC. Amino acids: CASSQRDLETQYF. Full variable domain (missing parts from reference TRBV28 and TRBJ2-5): DVKVTQSSRYLVKRTGEKVFLECVQDMDHENMFWYRQDPGLGLRLIYFSYDVKMKEKGDIPEGYSVSREKKERFSLILESASTNQTSMYLCASSQRDLETQYFGPGTRLLVL.

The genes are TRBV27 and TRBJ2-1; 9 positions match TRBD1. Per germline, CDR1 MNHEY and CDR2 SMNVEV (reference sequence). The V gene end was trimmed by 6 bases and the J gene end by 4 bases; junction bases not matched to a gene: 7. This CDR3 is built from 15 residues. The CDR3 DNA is TGTGCCAGCAGCGGGGACAGGGACCCGTACAATGAGCAGTTCTTC. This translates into CASSGDRDPYNEQFF.

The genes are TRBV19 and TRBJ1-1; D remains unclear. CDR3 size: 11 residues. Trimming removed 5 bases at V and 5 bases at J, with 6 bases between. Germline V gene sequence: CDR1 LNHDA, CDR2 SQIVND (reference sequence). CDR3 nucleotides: TGTGCCAGTAGTCTTTATACTGAAGCTTTCTTT. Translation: CASSLYTEAFF.

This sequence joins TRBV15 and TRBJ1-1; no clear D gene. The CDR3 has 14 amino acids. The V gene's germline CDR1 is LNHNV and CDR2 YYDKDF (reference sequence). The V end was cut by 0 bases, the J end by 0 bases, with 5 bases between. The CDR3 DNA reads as TGTGCCACCAGCAGAGACCGTATGAACACTGAAGCTTTCTTT. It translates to CATSRDRMNTEAFF.

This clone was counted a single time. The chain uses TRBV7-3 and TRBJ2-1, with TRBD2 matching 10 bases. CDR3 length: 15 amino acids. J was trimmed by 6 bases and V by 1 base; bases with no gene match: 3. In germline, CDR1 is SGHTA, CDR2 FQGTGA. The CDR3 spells CASSLIAGGFNEQFF. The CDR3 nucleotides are TGTGCCAGCAGCTTAATAGCGGGAGGCTTCAATGAGCAGTTCTTC.

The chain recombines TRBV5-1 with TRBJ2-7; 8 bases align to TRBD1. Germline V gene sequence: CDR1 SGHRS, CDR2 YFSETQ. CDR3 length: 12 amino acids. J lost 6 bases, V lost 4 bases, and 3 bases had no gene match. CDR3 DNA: TGCGCCAGCAGCCTTGACAGGGGCGAGCAGTACTTC. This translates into CASSLDRGEQYF.

The CDR3, as DNA: TGCGCCAGCAGCCAAGTAGGGGGTCAGCCCCAGCATTTT. This encodes CASSQVGGQPQHF. The J gene is TRBJ1-5, the V gene TRBV4-1, with a possible D match to TRBD1 (6 bases). Per the germline V gene, CDR1 is MGHRA and CDR2 is YSYEKL. The CDR3 consists of 13 residues. V was shortened by 1 base and J by 6 bases, with 7 bases between the two germline ends.

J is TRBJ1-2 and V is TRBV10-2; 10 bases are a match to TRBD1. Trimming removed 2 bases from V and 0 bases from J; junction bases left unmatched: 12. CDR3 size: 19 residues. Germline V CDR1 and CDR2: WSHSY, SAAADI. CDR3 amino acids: CASSEIILSGQGTNYGYTF. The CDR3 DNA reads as TGCGCCAGCAGTGAGATCATTTTATCGGGACAGGGGACTAACTATGGCTACACCTTC.